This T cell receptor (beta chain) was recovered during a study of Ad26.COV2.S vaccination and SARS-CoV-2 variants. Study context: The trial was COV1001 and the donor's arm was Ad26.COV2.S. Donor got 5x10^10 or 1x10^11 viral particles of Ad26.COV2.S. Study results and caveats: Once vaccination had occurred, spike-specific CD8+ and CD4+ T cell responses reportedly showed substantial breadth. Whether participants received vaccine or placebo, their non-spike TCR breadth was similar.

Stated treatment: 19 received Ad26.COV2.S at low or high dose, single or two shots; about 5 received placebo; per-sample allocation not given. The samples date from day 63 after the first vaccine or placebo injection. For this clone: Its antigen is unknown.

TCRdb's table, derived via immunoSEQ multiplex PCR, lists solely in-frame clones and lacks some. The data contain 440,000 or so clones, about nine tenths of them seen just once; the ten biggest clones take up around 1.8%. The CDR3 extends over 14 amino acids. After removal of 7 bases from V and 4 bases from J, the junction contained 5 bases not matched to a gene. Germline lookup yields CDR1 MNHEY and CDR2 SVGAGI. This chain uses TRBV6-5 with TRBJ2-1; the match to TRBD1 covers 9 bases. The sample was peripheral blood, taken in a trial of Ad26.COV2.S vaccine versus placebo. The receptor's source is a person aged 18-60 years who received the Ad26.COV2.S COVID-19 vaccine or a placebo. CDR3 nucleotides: TGTGCCAGCACGGGACAGGGAGAATACAATGAGCAGTTCTTC. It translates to CASTGQGEYNEQFF.